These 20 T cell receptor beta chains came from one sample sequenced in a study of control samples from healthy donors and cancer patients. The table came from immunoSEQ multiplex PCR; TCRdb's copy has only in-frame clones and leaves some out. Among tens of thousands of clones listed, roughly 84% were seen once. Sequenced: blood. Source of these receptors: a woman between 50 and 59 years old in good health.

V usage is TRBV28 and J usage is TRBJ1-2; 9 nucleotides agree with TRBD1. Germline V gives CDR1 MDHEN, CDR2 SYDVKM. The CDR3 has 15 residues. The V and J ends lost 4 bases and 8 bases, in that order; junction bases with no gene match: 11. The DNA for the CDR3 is TGTGCCAGCAGTTCTGTCGGGACAGGGACAGTCGGCTACACCTTC. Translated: CASSSVGTGTVGYTF.

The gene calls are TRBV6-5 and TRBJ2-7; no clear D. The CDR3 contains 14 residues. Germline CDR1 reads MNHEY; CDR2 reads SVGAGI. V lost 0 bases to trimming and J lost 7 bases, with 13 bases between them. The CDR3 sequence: CASSYSTWVGEQYF. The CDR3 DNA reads TGTGCCAGCAGTTACTCCACGTGGGTTGGTGAGCAGTACTTC.

This chain's CDR3 is CASRFVWPGTYNEQFF. The CDR3 coding sequence is TGTGCAAGTCGCTTCGTTTGGCCCGGCACCTACAATGAGCAGTTCTTC. J is TRBJ2-1 and V is TRBV12-2. TRBV12-2 is classified as a pseudogene. The CDR3 loop spans 16 amino acids.

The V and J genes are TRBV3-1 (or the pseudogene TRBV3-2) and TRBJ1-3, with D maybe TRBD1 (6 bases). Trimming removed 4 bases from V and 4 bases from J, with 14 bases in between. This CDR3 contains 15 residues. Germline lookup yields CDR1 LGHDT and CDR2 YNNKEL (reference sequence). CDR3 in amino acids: CASSLLGQGGNTIYF. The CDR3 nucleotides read TGTGCCAGCAGCCTTCTAGGGCAGGGGGGAAACACCATATATTTT.

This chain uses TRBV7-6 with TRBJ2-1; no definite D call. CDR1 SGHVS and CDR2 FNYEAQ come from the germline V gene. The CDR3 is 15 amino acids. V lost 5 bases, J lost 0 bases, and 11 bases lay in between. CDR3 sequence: CASSETTISYNEQFF. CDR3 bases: TGTGCCAGCAGCGAAACTACTATCTCCTACAATGAGCAGTTCTTC.

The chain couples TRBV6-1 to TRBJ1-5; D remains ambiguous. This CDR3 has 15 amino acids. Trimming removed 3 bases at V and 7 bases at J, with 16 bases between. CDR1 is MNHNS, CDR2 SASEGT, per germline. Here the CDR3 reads CASSEVGGGIQPQHF. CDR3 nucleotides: TGTGCCAGCAGTGAGGTAGGTGGAGGAATCCAGCCCCAGCATTTT.

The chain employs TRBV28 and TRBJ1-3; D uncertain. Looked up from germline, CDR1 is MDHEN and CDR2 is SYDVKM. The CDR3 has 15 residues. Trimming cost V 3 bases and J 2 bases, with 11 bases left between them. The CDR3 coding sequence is TGTGCCAGCAGTTTTCTGCGGGAAGCTGGAAACACCATATATTTT. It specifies CASSFLREAGNTIYF.

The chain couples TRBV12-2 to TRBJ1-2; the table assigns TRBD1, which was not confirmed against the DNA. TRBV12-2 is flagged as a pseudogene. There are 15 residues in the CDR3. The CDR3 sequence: CASRVNRDTRYGYTF. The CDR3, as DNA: TGTGCAAGTCGCGTAAACCGGGACACCCGCTATGGCTACACCTTC.

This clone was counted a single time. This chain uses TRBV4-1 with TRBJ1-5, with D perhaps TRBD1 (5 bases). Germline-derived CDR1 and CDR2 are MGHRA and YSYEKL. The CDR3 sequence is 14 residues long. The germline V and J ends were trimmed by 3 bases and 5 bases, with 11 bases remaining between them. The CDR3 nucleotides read TGCGCCAGCAGCCATGGACGGGGGGATCAGCCCCAGCATTTT. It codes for CASSHGRGDQPQHF.

In nucleotides, the CDR3 is TGCGCCAGCAGCTTACTGGACAGCGTAGGGAACAATGAGCAGTTCTTC. Residues: CASSLLDSVGNNEQFF. The rearrangement uses TRBV5-1 and TRBJ2-1; a possible D gene is TRBD1 (6 bases). The CDR3 is made up of 16 amino acids. Deletions cut 2 bases from V and 5 bases from J, with 17 bases between. Looked up from germline, CDR1 is SGHRS and CDR2 is YFSETQ.

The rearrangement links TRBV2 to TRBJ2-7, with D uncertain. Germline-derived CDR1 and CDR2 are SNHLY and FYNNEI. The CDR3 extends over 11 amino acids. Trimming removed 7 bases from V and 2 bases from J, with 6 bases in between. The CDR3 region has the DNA TGTGCCAGCAACGAAGCCTACGAGCAGTACTTC. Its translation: CASNEAYEQYF.

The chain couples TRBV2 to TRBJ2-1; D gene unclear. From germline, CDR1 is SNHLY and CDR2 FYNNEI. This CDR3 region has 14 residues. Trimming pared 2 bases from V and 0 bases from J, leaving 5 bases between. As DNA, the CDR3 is TGTGCCAGCAGTGAACTCAGCTCCTACAATGAGCAGTTCTTC. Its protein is CASSELSSYNEQFF. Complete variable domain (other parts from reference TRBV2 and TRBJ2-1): EPEVTQTPSHQVTQMGQEVILRCVPISNHLYFYWYRQILGQKVEFLVSFYNNEISEKSEIFDDQFSVERPDGSNFTLKIRSTKLEDSAMYFCASSELSSYNEQFFGPGTRLTVL.

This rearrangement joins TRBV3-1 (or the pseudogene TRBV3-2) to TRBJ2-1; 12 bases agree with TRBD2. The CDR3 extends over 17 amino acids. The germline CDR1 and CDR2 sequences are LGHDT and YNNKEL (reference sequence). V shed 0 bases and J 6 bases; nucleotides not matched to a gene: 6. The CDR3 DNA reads TGTGCCAGCAGCCAAGATTTAAGACTAGCGGGAGTCAATGAGCAGTTCTTC. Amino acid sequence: CASSQDLRLAGVNEQFF.

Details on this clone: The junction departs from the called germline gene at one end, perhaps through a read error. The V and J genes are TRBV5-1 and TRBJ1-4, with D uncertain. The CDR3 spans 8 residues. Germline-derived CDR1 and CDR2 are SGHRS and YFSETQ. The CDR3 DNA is TGCGCCAGCAGGTTAGGCTGTTTT. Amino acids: CASRLGCF.

The CDR3 sequence is CASSQEAGTGELFF. CDR3 DNA sequence: TGTGCCAGCAGCCAAGAAGCCGGGACCGGGGAGCTGTTTTTT. The rearrangement joins TRBV3-1 (or the pseudogene TRBV3-2) to TRBJ2-2; D call uncertain. The CDR3 is 14 residues long. The germline CDR1 and CDR2 sequences are LGHDT and YNNKEL (reference sequence). V lost 0 bases to trimming and J lost 5 bases, with 7 bases between them.

As DNA, the CDR3 is TGTGCCAGCAAAACCGGGACAGCCATTGGCTATGGCTACACCTTC. Its protein product is CASKTGTAIGYGYTF. The chain employs TRBV5-4 and TRBJ1-2, with 7 positions matching TRBD1. Germline V gene data show CDR1 as SGHNT and CDR2 as YYREEE (reference sequence). J gave up 4 bases and V 6 bases, and 12 bases lay outside the gene matches. CDR3 length equals 15 residues.

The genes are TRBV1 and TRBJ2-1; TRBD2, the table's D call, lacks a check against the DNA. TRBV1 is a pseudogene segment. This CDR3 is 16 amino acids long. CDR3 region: CTSSQFRGSMYNEQFF. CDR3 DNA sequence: TGCACCAGCAGCCAATTTAGAGGGAGTATGTACAATGAGCAGTTCTTC.

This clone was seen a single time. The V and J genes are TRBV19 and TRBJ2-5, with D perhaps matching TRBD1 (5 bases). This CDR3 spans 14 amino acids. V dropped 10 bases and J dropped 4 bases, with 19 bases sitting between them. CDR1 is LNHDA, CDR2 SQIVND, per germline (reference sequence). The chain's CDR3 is CATQGMQGGETQYF. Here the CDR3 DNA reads TGTGCCACCCAAGGGATGCAGGGTGGAGAGACCCAGTACTTC.

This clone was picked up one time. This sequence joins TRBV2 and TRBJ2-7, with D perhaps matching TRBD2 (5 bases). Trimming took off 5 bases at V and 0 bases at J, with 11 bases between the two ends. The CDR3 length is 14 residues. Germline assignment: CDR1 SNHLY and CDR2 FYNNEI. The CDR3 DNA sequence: TGTGCCAGCAGTCAATCCGGGAACTCCTACGAGCAGTACTTC. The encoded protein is CASSQSGNSYEQYF.

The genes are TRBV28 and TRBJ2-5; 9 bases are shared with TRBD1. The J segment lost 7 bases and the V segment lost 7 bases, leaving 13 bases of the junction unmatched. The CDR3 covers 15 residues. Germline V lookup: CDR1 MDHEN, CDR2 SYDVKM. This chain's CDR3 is CASNGGDRVIGTQYF. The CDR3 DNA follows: TGTGCCAGCAATGGGGGGGACAGGGTCATTGGGACCCAGTACTTC.